Listed here are 21 T cell receptor beta chains from one sample, sequenced in a study of liver allograft versus peripheral blood T cells. About the research overall: T cell receptor repertoires in transplanted livers were compared with those in recipients' peripheral blood.

TCRdb re-analysed the reads in MiXCR, keeping a single row per CDR3 protein. The sample yields roughly 250 distinct CDR3 sequences, roughly 18% seen once. The origin of the receptors is a human patient who had a liver transplant. The T cells may partly be graft donor cells.

This clonotype is termed medium-sized. The chain carries TRBV6-6 and TRBJ2-5, with 9 bases fitting TRBD1. V lost 5 bases to trimming and J lost 3 bases; unmatched junction nucleotides: 4. This CDR3 region has 14 residues. Germline CDR1 is MNHNY and CDR2 is SVGAGI (reference sequence). This CDR3 reads CASSRRDREETQYF. As DNA, the CDR3 is TGTGCCAGCAGTCGTAGGGACAGGGAAGAGACCCAGTACTTC.

This clonotype qualifies as medium-sized. V usage is TRBV9 and J usage is TRBJ2-7; possible D gene TRBD2, 6 bases. Germline-derived CDR1 and CDR2 are SGDLS and YYNGEE. The germline V and J ends were trimmed by 0 bases and 2 bases, with 12 bases remaining between them. CDR3 size: 15 residues. The DNA of the CDR3 is TGTGCCAGCAGCGTAGGAGGAGGGATCCCCTACGAGCAGTACTTC. As protein: CASSVGGGIPYEQYF.

Judged by abundance, this clonotype is medium-sized. The chain employs TRBV9 and TRBJ2-1, with D unresolved. This CDR3 is built from 15 residues. With 1 base removed from V and 5 bases from J, the gap between germline ends came to 13 bases. Looked up from germline, CDR1 is SGDLS and CDR2 is YYNGEE. DNA of the CDR3: TGTGCCAGCAGCGTAAACCCCATGCAGAACAATGAGCAGTTCTTC. Translating it yields CASSVNPMQNNEQFF.

This clonotype turned up a few times. This chain joins TRBV19 and TRBJ2-3, with TRBD1 matching over 8 bases. The length of the CDR3 is 14 residues. J was trimmed by 4 bases and V by 4 bases; bases with no gene match: 4. Germline V lookup: CDR1 LNHDA, CDR2 SQIVND (reference sequence). The CDR3 protein is CASSSGQGADTQYF. In nucleotides, the CDR3 is TGTGCCAGTAGTAGTGGACAGGGCGCAGATACGCAGTATTTT.

In the case of this clonotype: This sequence is one base from a far larger clone and is likely a read error. The chain employs TRBV27 and TRBJ2-2; TRBD1 matches at 7 bases. CDR1 is MNHEY, CDR2 SMNVEV, per germline (reference sequence). Unmatched junction bases numbered 21, after V lost 5 bases and J lost 3 bases. The CDR3 runs 20 residues. CDR3 sequence reads: CASSDPNNYRGNKDTGELFF. CDR3 nucleotides: TGTGCCAGCAGTGATCCAAATAACTACAGGGGAAATAAGGACACCGGGGAGCTGTTTTTT.

This clonotype is deemed medium-sized (0.01 to 0.1%). V is TRBV7-9 and J is TRBJ2-7, with no clear D. V lost 5 bases, J lost 2 bases, and 13 bases lay in between. CDR3 length: 14 amino acids. CDR1 and CDR2 (germline): SEHNR, FQNEAQ (reference sequence). The CDR3: CASSPEVGTYEQYF. Written as DNA, the CDR3 is TGTGCCAGCAGCCCCGAAGTGGGGACCTACGAGCAGTACTTC.

This clonotype was found once. Since no conserved phenylalanine or tryptophan closes the CDR3, a read error is the likely cause. The DNA is left out, because the CDR3 cannot be placed on it with certainty; the CDR3 is given as TCRdb lists it. This chain links TRBV5-4 with TRBJ2-1; the tabulated D call, TRBD2, remains unverified against the DNA. The length of the CDR3 is 17 amino acids, counting both ends. Germline CDR1 SGHNT, CDR2 YYREEE (reference sequence). The CDR3 reads CASSLGRGSKMSSSKPL.

This clonotype counts as medium-sized (0.01 to 0.1%). The CDR3 protein is CSARVGDTEAFF. DNA for the CDR3: TGCAGTGCTAGAGTCGGGGACACTGAAGCTTTCTTT. The rearrangement uses TRBV20-1 and TRBJ1-1; unclear D gene. CDR1 DFQATT and CDR2 SNEGSKA come from the germline V gene (reference sequence). V gave up 1 base and J gave up 3 bases, with 6 bases separating them. The length of the CDR3 is 12 residues.

In this sample, this clonotype turned up a few times. V gene TRBV14 combines with J gene TRBJ2-3, with D unclear. Germline V CDR1 and CDR2: SGHDN, FVKESK. The CDR3 loop spans 18 amino acids. Trimming took 3 bases from V and 0 from J, leaving 19 bases between them. CDR3 region: CASSHSKGYRWSTDTQYF. In nucleotides, the CDR3 is TGTGCCAGCAGCCACAGTAAGGGCTATAGATGGAGCACAGATACGCAGTATTTT.

This clonotype is classed as medium-sized. The V gene is TRBV7-3, the J gene TRBJ2-1, with a possible D match to TRBD2 (5 bases). Trimming shortened V by 5 bases and J by 6 bases, and 11 bases separated the two germline ends. The CDR3 is 13 residues long. The germline V gene has CDR1 SGHTA and CDR2 FQGTGA. This CDR3 is CASSAWTGNEQFF. In DNA, the CDR3 is TGTGCCAGCAGCGCGTGGACTGGCAATGAGCAGTTCTTC.

Within the sample, this clonotype is large (0.1 to 1%). The J gene is TRBJ1-2, the V gene TRBV29-1; tentatively, D is TRBD1 (5 bases). This CDR3 has 13 residues. With 3 bases removed from V and 0 bases from J, the gap between germline ends came to 8 bases. Per the germline V gene, CDR1 is SQVTM and CDR2 is ANQGSEA. CDR3 amino acids: CSVEAGTNYGYTF. The CDR3 nucleotides are TGCAGCGTTGAGGCAGGGACTAACTATGGCTACACCTTC. The full variable domain, rest sourced from reference TRBV29-1 and TRBJ1-2, is SAVISQKPSRDICQRGTSLTIQCQVDSQVTMMFWYRQQPGQSLTLIATANQGSEATYESGFVIDKFPISRPNLTFSTLTVSNMSPEDSSIYLCSVEAGTNYGYTFGSGTRLTVV.

This clonotype was seen repeatedly, ten times or more. The chain recombines TRBV20-1 with TRBJ1-3; a possible D gene is TRBD1 (5 bases). The V end was cut by 4 bases, the J end by 2 bases, with 9 bases between. The CDR3 has 13 residues. The V gene's germline CDR1 is DFQATT and CDR2 SNEGSKA (reference sequence). The CDR3 region is CSAMTETGNTIYF. The CDR3 region has the DNA TGCAGTGCTATGACAGAGACTGGAAACACCATATATTTT.

As concerns this clonotype: A much more abundant neighbour one base away suggests this may be a read error. The chain carries TRBV6-5 and TRBJ2-1; D possibly corresponds to TRBD1 (6 bases). Germline V CDR1 and CDR2: MNHEY, SVGAGI. This CDR3 region has 13 residues. This CDR3 is CVSSLTGQLEQFF. The CDR3 bases are TGTGTCAGCAGCCTTACTGGACAGCTTGAGCAGTTCTTC.

The chain joins TRBV18 to TRBJ1-4; D gene ambiguous. The CDR3 totals 13 residues. CDR1 and CDR2 (germline): KGHSH, LQKENI. V was trimmed by 3 bases and J by 8 bases, leaving 10 bases between them. The CDR3 DNA reads TGTGCCAGCTCACCCATCCCTAGGGAAAAACTGTTTTTT. Translated: CASSPIPREKLFF.

By sample fraction, this clonotype is hyperexpanded. The V gene is TRBV6-6, the J gene TRBJ2-2; D gene uncertain. Germline V CDR1 and CDR2: MNHNY, SVGAGI (reference sequence). The CDR3 length is 12 residues. V shed 2 bases and J shed 6 bases, with 4 bases lying between them. CDR3 nucleotide sequence: TGTGCCAGCAGTTACGGACCCGGGGAGCTGTTTTTT. Amino acids: CASSYGPGELFF.

V usage is TRBV13 and J usage is TRBJ1-2, with a possible D match to TRBD1 (5 bases). This CDR3 contains 12 residues. Trimming removed 7 bases at V and 8 bases at J, with 14 bases between. Germline values: CDR1 PRHDT, CDR2 FYEKMQ (reference sequence). The CDR3 protein is CASTLGGHGYTF. The CDR3 DNA is TGTGCCAGCACCCTGGGGGGTCACGGCTACACCTTC.

In this sample, this clonotype is large. The J gene is TRBJ2-5, the V gene TRBV30, with 7 bases matching TRBD1. The CDR3 contains 14 residues. Trimming removed 3 bases from V and 1 base from J; junction bases left unmatched: 5. CDR1 GTSNPN and CDR2 SVGIG come from the germline V gene (reference sequence). CDR3 protein: CAWSGDSVQETQYF. The CDR3 nucleotides read TGTGCCTGGAGCGGGGACAGCGTCCAAGAGACCCAGTACTTC.

By its share, this clonotype is large (0.1 to 1%). The rearrangement links TRBV6-5 to TRBJ1-1; D unresolved. The V gene's germline CDR1 is MNHEY and CDR2 SVGAGI. There are 14 residues in the CDR3. The germline V and J ends were trimmed by 5 bases and 4 bases, with 14 bases remaining between them. CDR3 sequence reads: CASSTLGVSTEAFF. In nucleotides, the CDR3 is TGTGCCAGCAGTACCTTAGGAGTGAGCACTGAAGCTTTCTTT.

V and J are TRBV4-1 and TRBJ2-2; D could derive from TRBD1 or TRBD2 (6 bases each). The CDR3 has 16 amino acids. Between the trimmed V and J ends, which lost 0 bases and 5 bases, there was a span of 13 bases. Germline-derived CDR1 and CDR2 are MGHRA and YSYEKL. This chain's CDR3 is CASSQDPGAITGELFF. In nucleotides, the CDR3 is TGCGCCAGCAGCCAAGATCCGGGGGCAATAACCGGGGAGCTGTTTTTT.

This clonotype is labeled as large (0.1 to 1%). The chain employs TRBV18 and TRBJ1-1; tentative D call: TRBD1 (5 bases). The CDR3 covers 19 residues. The germline V gene has CDR1 KGHSH and CDR2 LQKENI. Trimming shortened V by 4 bases and J by 4 bases, and 28 bases separated the two germline ends. The DNA for the CDR3 is TGTGCCAGCTCACTAATAGAGGGCGCGGAAGCGCTGGGGGGCACTGAAGCTTTCTTT. Translated: CASSLIEGAEALGGTEAFF.

By share, this clonotype counts as medium-sized. The chain couples TRBV9 to TRBJ2-7; 10 positions match TRBD1. J lost 7 bases, V lost 4 bases, and 8 bases had no gene match. This CDR3 is 14 amino acids long. CDR1 is SGDLS, CDR2 YYNGEE, per germline. The CDR3 region is CASSPGDRGYEQYF. The CDR3 DNA reads as TGTGCCAGCAGCCCAGGGGACAGGGGTTATGAGCAGTACTTC.